Following are 21 T cell receptor beta chains from one sample sequenced in a study of cytomegalovirus exposure and HLA in healthy donors (dated by TCRdb to about 2017). The receptor library was made with the immunoSEQ multiplex PCR assay. Imported from immuneACCESS, the table was reduced by TCRdb to in-frame sequences with V and J called. These copies leave out some clones; in studies compared against another copy, an unresolved V gene accounts for under half, and the cause of the remainder is not known. Present in this sample are some 100,000 clones, roughly 90% of which were seen just once. The ten top clones hold more than 2% of the sample. The material sequenced was PBMCs. Receptor source: a woman younger than 35 in good health and CMV-seronegative.

The chain links TRBV4-2 to TRBJ2-2; D not certain. Germline CDR1 is LGHNA and CDR2 is YNFKEQ. Trimming pared 1 base from V and 12 bases from J, leaving 12 bases between. The CDR3 sequence is 13 residues long. The CDR3 DNA sequence: TGTGCCAGCAGCCAAGGCCCGGTGCCACAGCTGTTTTTT. Residues: CASSQGPVPQLFF.

The chain carries TRBV6-5 and TRBJ2-2; D is ambiguous. Germline lookup yields CDR1 MNHEY and CDR2 SVGAGI. V lost 0 bases and J lost 3, with 2 bases in between. The CDR3 spans 13 residues. The CDR3, as DNA: TGTGCCAGCAGTTACTCCTACACCGGGGAGCTGTTTTTT. This translates into CASSYSYTGELFF.

V usage is TRBV7-9 and J usage is TRBJ2-3; 9 bases agree with TRBD2. Germline trimming cut 5 bases from V and 1 base from J; bases unmatched to any gene: 16. Germline loops: CDR1 SEHNR, CDR2 FQNEAQ (reference sequence). The CDR3 consists of 19 residues. CDR3 DNA sequence: TGTGCCAGCAGCCCCCTTAGCGGGAGCCCCTCAAGACGCACAGATACGCAGTATTTT. Amino acids: CASSPLSGSPSRRTDTQYF.

The CDR3 nucleotides are TGTGCCTGGAGAGACGGACGGACAGCTAACTATGGCTACACCTTC. It encodes CAWRDGRTANYGYTF. The chain is built from TRBV30 and TRBJ1-2; weak D call: TRBD1 (6 bases). CDR3 length: 15 amino acids. Germline V gene lookup returns CDR1 GTSNPN and CDR2 SVGIG (reference sequence). Trimming stripped 3 bases from V and 0 bases from J, with 14 bases between.

The gene calls are TRBV5-1 and TRBJ2-1, with D maybe TRBD1 (5 bases). Germline-derived CDR1 and CDR2 are SGHRS and YFSETQ. Trimming left V 10 bases short and J 4 bases short, with 33 bases between. The CDR3 loop spans 19 amino acids. CDR3 loop: CAPETRLPGQAAEYNEQFF. The CDR3 DNA reads as TGCGCCCCGGAAACCCGGTTACCTGGACAAGCAGCCGAGTACAATGAGCAGTTCTTC. Filled out from reference TRBV5-1 and TRBJ2-1, the complete variable domain reads KAGVTQTPRYLIKTRGQQVTLSCSPISGHRSVSWYQQTPGQGLQFLFEYFSETQRNKGNFPGRFSGRQFSNSRSEMNVSTLELGDSALYLCAPETRLPGQAAEYNEQFFGPGTRLTVL.

The chain combines TRBV2 with TRBJ1-3; the D is unclear. The germline V and J ends were trimmed by 6 bases and 0 bases, with 12 bases remaining between them. Germline values: CDR1 SNHLY, CDR2 FYNNEI. The CDR3 runs 15 residues. CDR3 loop: CASSDPVSSGNTIYF. The DNA of the CDR3 is TGTGCCAGCAGCGATCCTGTGAGCTCTGGAAACACCATATATTTT.

The chain has TRBV9 and TRBJ2-2; 7 positions match TRBD1. Germline lookup yields CDR1 SGDLS and CDR2 YYNGEE. Trimming at V came to 3 bases and at J to 7 bases, leaving 12 bases not matched to a gene. The CDR3 spans 16 residues. CDR3: CASSARQGQLSGELFF. CDR3 DNA: TGTGCCAGCAGCGCCAGACAGGGCCAATTGAGCGGGGAGCTGTTTTTT. The variable domain in full, completed from reference TRBV9 and TRBJ2-2, reads DSGVTQTPKHLITATGQRVTLRCSPRSGDLSVYWYQQSLDQGLQFLIQYYNGEERAKGNILERFSAQQFPDLHSELNLSSLELGDSALYFCASSARQGQLSGELFFGEGSRLTVL.

The rearrangement links TRBV4-1 to TRBJ1-5; D possibly corresponds to TRBD1 (5 bases). V was clipped by 4 bases and J by 8 bases, with 30 bases between them. This CDR3 is built from 19 residues. In germline, CDR1 is MGHRA, CDR2 YSYEKL. CDR3 sequence: CASSPSGPGRIRGGEPQHF. In DNA, the CDR3 is TGCGCCAGCAGCCCCTCTGGTCCAGGGAGGATAAGGGGCGGGGAGCCCCAGCATTTT.

The table lists this clone with a count of one. The chain has TRBV7-9 and TRBJ2-5; 7 bases match TRBD1. Germline CDR1 SEHNR, CDR2 FQNEAQ (reference sequence). This CDR3 contains 14 residues. V dropped 5 bases and J dropped 2; count of bases not matched to a gene: 5. CDR3 in amino acids: CASSHWDSQETQYF. The DNA for the CDR3 is TGTGCCAGCAGCCATTGGGACAGTCAAGAGACCCAGTACTTC.

The chain recombines TRBV9 with TRBJ2-5; TRBD2 might be the D (5 bases). The CDR3 has 15 amino acids. In germline, CDR1 is SGDLS, CDR2 YYNGEE. V was pared by 0 bases and J by 4 bases, with 13 bases between. CDR3 sequence reads: CASSVGVLGGETQYF. CDR3 nucleotides: TGTGCCAGCAGCGTAGGCGTCCTCGGAGGAGAGACCCAGTACTTC.

V gene TRBV2 combines with J gene TRBJ2-7; 7 positions agree with TRBD2. After removal of 8 bases from V and 2 bases from J, the junction contained 12 bases not matched to a gene. This CDR3 has 15 amino acids. Germline lookup yields CDR1 SNHLY and CDR2 FYNNEI. CDR3: CASARIAGGPYEQYF. The DNA for the CDR3 is TGTGCCAGCGCCCGTATAGCGGGCGGCCCCTACGAGCAGTACTTC.

V is TRBV19 and J is TRBJ2-7, with D perhaps TRBD1 (5 bases). The CDR3 has 13 residues. CDR1 and CDR2 from the germline V gene are LNHDA and SQIVND (reference sequence). V was clipped by 6 bases and J by 3 bases, with 12 bases between them. The DNA of the CDR3 is TGTGCCAGTAGGGACAATTCTGTCTACGAGCAGTACTTC. Translated: CASRDNSVYEQYF.

V is TRBV28 and J is TRBJ2-7; possibly TRBD1 for D (7 bases). CDR1 is MDHEN, CDR2 SYDVKM, per germline. The CDR3 covers 20 residues. Deletions cut 6 bases from V and 6 bases from J, with 36 bases between. The CDR3 sequence: CASSQIRRRGRPIPTVEQYF. The CDR3 nucleotides read TGTGCCAGCAGCCAAATCCGGCGGAGGGGGCGCCCCATTCCTACGGTCGAGCAGTACTTC. Supplemented by reference TRBV28 and TRBJ2-7, the full variable domain reads DVKVTQSSRYLVKRTGEKVFLECVQDMDHENMFWYRQDPGLGLRLIYFSYDVKMKEKGDIPEGYSVSREKKERFSLILESASTNQTSMYLCASSQIRRRGRPIPTVEQYFGPGTRLTVT.

V is TRBV18 and J is TRBJ1-1; D may be TRBD1 (5 bases). The V gene lost 6 bases and the J gene lost 4 bases, with 12 bases spanning the gap. Germline-derived CDR1 and CDR2 are KGHSH and LQKENI. The CDR3 is 13 amino acids. The CDR3 here is CASSPRGGTEAFF. CDR3 in DNA: TGTGCCAGCTCCCCCCGGGGGGGCACTGAAGCTTTCTTT.

This chain joins TRBV10-3 and TRBJ1-5, with 9 bases identical to TRBD1. Germline CDR1 reads ENHRY; CDR2 reads SYGVKD. The CDR3 is 15 amino acids. Trimming took 6 bases from V and 8 from J; bases not matched to a gene: 11. The CDR3 nucleotides read TGTGCCATCAGCCCCCGGACAGGGGTGGGCGAGCCCCAGCATTTT. Amino acid sequence: CAISPRTGVGEPQHF.

This chain connects TRBV28 to TRBJ1-2; the D gene is possibly TRBD1 (5 bases). The CDR3 covers 16 residues. The germline CDR1 and CDR2 sequences are MDHEN and SYDVKM. V was pared by 5 bases and J by 3 bases, with 19 bases between. CDR3 amino acids: CASSRGGRSGDYGYTF. In DNA, the CDR3 is TGTGCCAGCAGTCGGGGGGGACGGTCTGGGGACTATGGCTACACCTTC.

This clone was observed once. This CDR3 reads CASSYPQLDEKLFF. In nucleotides, the CDR3 is TGTGCCAGCAGTTACCCCCAGTTGGATGAAAAACTGTTTTTT. V and J are TRBV6-6 and TRBJ1-4; D remains ambiguous. There are 14 residues in the CDR3. The germline CDR1 and CDR2 sequences are MNHNY and SVGAGI (reference sequence). The V and J ends lost 2 bases and 6 bases respectively, with 10 bases between them.

This clone was detected only once. The V call is TRBV28, the J call TRBJ2-7; D unresolved. The CDR3 has 11 residues. Germline V gives CDR1 MDHEN, CDR2 SYDVKM. The V and J ends lost 5 bases and 3 bases respectively, with 5 bases between them. The CDR3 DNA reads as TGTGCCAGCAGTCTACGCTACGAGCAGTACTTC. As protein: CASSLRYEQYF. The whole variable domain, remainder taken from reference TRBV28 and TRBJ2-7, is DVKVTQSSRYLVKRTGEKVFLECVQDMDHENMFWYRQDPGLGLRLIYFSYDVKMKEKGDIPEGYSVSREKKERFSLILESASTNQTSMYLCASSLRYEQYFGPGTRLTVT.

This chain links TRBV29-1 with TRBJ2-1, with 13 bases that match TRBD2. In germline, CDR1 is SQVTM, CDR2 ANQGSEA. V gave up 7 bases and J gave up 6 bases; unmatched junction bases: 6. This CDR3 is 14 amino acids long. As DNA, the CDR3 is TGCAGCGCCACACTAGCGGGAGGGCCCAATGAGCAGTTCTTC. Translating it yields CSATLAGGPNEQFF.

The chain has TRBV6-6 and TRBJ1-1; 9 bases are a match to TRBD1. CDR3 length equals 13 residues. CDR1 is MNHNY, CDR2 SVGAGI, per germline (reference sequence). The V and J ends lost 10 bases and 4 bases, in that order; junction bases with no gene match: 7. The CDR3 loop is CATGQGSGTEAFF. DNA for the CDR3: TGTGCCACCGGACAGGGGTCGGGCACTGAAGCTTTCTTT.

The genes are TRBV4-3 and TRBJ1-2, with D maybe TRBD1 (5 bases). The CDR3 has 16 residues. The V gene lost 0 bases and the J gene lost 4 bases, with 15 bases spanning the gap. Germline V CDR1 and CDR2: LGHNA, YSLEER. The CDR3 loop is CASSQDGGVGRYGYTF. Written as DNA, the CDR3 is TGCGCCAGCAGCCAAGATGGGGGGGTTGGGCGCTATGGCTACACCTTC.